This TCR beta chain was observed in a study of blood T cell repertoires in COVID-19 (dated by TCRdb to about 2020). About the full investigation: Samples covering the acute and convalescent phases of COVID-19 were provided by collaborators in the United States, Italy and Spain. The samples were drawn from the first 160 participants of the ongoing ImmuneRACE study and from about 1,200 subjects provided by 6 global collaborators. The sample metadata nearly always contained a de-identified subject ID, COVID-19 status, age in years and sex. The repertoires were released in a freely available public database intended as a resource for research on the immune response to SARS-CoV-2. Deeply sampled blood TCRbeta repertoires from subjects exposed to, actively infected with, or recovered from COVID-19 were included in the dataset. Where available, HLA class I and class II types were taken from metadata supplied by the sample provider and were not determined by assay-based typing. The prospective study material was composed of cDNA or gDNA derived from T cells, B-cell-depleted T cells, or PBMCs.

The collaborating institutions used their own protocols to collect whole blood in K2EDTA tubes. Collaborator samples were shipped for TCRbeta analysis as frozen whole blood, isolated PBMCs, or DNA extracted from either sample type. V is pruned by 2 bases and J by 7 bases, leaving 13 bases of the junction without a gene match. Via the germline V gene, CDR1 is MNHEY and CDR2 SVGEGT. Taken from cysteine to phenylalanine, the CDR3 has 17 residues. The entry retains the CDR3 DNA only, 51 bases that are in frame from base 1. Paper-wide results and their limitations: Clinical and demographic metadata were provided uncurated, with the amount varying by source and participant.

The table lists this clone with many counts. What antigen it recognizes has not been identified. Qualities for individual bases were not recorded, and no much larger clone is one base off. TCRbeta CDR3 regions were amplified from genomic DNA by means of the immunoSEQ Assay, a bias-controlled multiplex PCR. As for the authors' bioinformatics: Within the assay, amplification of reference gene primers was used to estimate how many nucleated cells each sample contained. To quantify the absolute abundance of each unique TCRbeta CDR3 rearrangement, sequence reads were collapsed and filtered. For each sample, productive Simpson clonality was calculated as the square root of Simpson's diversity index over productive rearrangements. TCRdb carries this immuneACCESS record with in-frame sequences only. Its versions omit some clonotypes, under half of them owing to an unresolved V gene in the studies checked, with the rest unexplained. The V and J calls and the clone size are those of that table, but D and trimming were determined from the DNA. Here the sample has tens of thousands of clones; around four fifths occur a single time. Of the sample, about 6% is held by the ten largest clones.

The receptor chain draws on TRBV6-2 or TRBV6-3 and TRBJ2-1; TRBD2 aligns with 8 central bases. This sequence originates from a woman aged 45-65 years with active or convalescent COVID-19. The specimen was peripheral blood. CDR3 reads: CASSYDWSGRAGNEQFF. The nucleotide sequence is given as TGTGCCAGCAGTTACGACTGGTCCGGGAGGGCCGGTAATGAGCAGTTCTTC.